The 2 T cell receptor beta chains below come from one sample, sequenced in a study of beta chain features in type 1 diabetes. Reverse transcribing all isolated RNA meant expressed TCRB transcripts were sequenced. Sequencing was performed with immunoSEQ multiplex PCR; in TCRdb, only in-frame clones are kept and a portion is missing. The table shows under 250,000 clones, with 25% to 30% occurring only once. Input material: central memory CD4+ T cells from blood. These receptors were obtained from a man in his thirties or forties in good health.

This clone was picked up a small number of times. The CDR3 loop is CASSPPGGGKKMGEQYF. The DNA for the CDR3 is TGTGCCAGCTCACCCCCTGGGGGCGGGAAGAAGATGGGCGAGCAGTACTTC. The chain has TRBV18 and TRBJ2-7; the D gene could be TRBD1 or TRBD2 (6 bases each). The CDR3 has 17 amino acids. The V end lost 3 bases, the J end lost 6 bases, and 24 bases lay between the germline ends. The germline V gene encodes CDR1 KGHSH and CDR2 LQKENI.

DNA for the CDR3: TGTGCCAGCTCCAAGGCCACATCGTACCAAGAGACCCAGTACTTC. It encodes CASSKATSYQETQYF. V is TRBV27 and J is TRBJ2-5; D is unclear. The germline CDR1 and CDR2 sequences are MNHEY and SMNVEV (reference sequence). V was shortened by 8 bases and J by 0 bases, with 16 bases between the two germline ends. CDR3 length: 15 residues.